The present TCR beta chain was sequenced within a study of blood T cell repertoires in COVID-19. Authors' analysis steps: Reference gene primers were amplified, and this amplification served to estimate nucleated cell counts. The data were produced by immunoSEQ multiplex PCR, yet TCRdb's version contains in-frame clones alone and is incomplete. V and J calls and clone size come straight from that table; D and trimming were deduced from the DNA. The sample has some 51,000 clones; 75% to 95% are singletons. The CDR3 covers 15 residues. Germline V CDR1 and CDR2: GTSNPN, SVGIG (reference sequence). The V segment lost 1 base and the J segment 8 bases; nucleotides outside the gene matches: 9.

Sequenced: peripheral blood. V usage is TRBV30 and J usage is TRBJ1-4; 8 positions agree with TRBD1. This receptor was obtained from a man aged 40-49 years with acute or convalescent COVID-19. In DNA form, the CDR3 reads TGTGCCTGGAGTGGGAGACAGGGGAATTGGGAAAAACTGTTTTTT. Amino acid sequence: CAWSGRQGNWEKLFF.